The rows below give T cell receptor beta chains drawn from one sample of a study of CD8 T cells in Susac syndrome. TCRdb re-called the immunoSEQ multiplex PCR reads through MiXCR, storing one row per CDR3 protein. The sample contains under 1,500 distinct CDR3 sequences, under 80% of which appear only once. Material for sequencing was CD8+ TEMRA cells from PBMCs. These receptors were taken from a human donor with Susac syndrome. The CDR3 runs from the conserved cysteine through the conserved F or W. The D gene is left open where the match is weak. Part of the rows lack a size; the others show once, few, many or a class for expanded clones.

j_call v_call clone_size d_call cdr3_aa cdr3_nt
TRBJ2-5 TRBV9 few TRBD1 CASSSQGVSQETQYF TGTGCCAGCAGCTCTCAGGGGGTGTCCCAAGAGACCCAGTACTTC
TRBJ2-4 TRBV24-1 once . CASSDGLIGAGKIIQYF TGTGCCTCCAGTGATGGATTAATCGGGGCAGGGAAAATCATTCAGTACTTC
TRBJ2-1 TRBV7-3 . . CAIILDPRVPYNEQFF TGTGCCATCATCTTAGACCCCAGGGTACCCTACAATGAGCAGTTCTTC
TRBJ1-6 TRBV7-9 few TRBD1 CASSPPDRDRNSPLHF TGTGCCAGCAGCCCACCTGACAGGGATCGTAATTCACCCCTCCACTTT
TRBJ1-1 TRBV4-3 . . CAISPSSNTEAFF TGCGCCATCAGCCCCTCCAGTAACACTGAAGCTTTCTTT
TRBJ2-2 TRBV12-3/TRBV12-4 . . CSSIKNTGEPFF TGTTCCAGCATTAAGAACACCGGGGAGCCGTTTTTT
TRBJ1-6 TRBV28 . . CASKRVSSYNSPLHF TGTGCCAGCAAGAGGGTCAGCTCCTATAATTCACCCCTCCACTTT
TRBJ2-1 TRBV7-3 . . CSSSLDPSVPYNEQFF TGTTCCAGCAGCTTAGACCCCAGTGTACCCTACAATGAGCAGTTCTTC
TRBJ2-6 TRBV7-9 . . CAISLEGSDSHFGANVLTF TGTGCCATCAGCTTAGAGGGCAGTGATTCCCACTTTGGGGCCAACGTCCTGACTTTC
TRBJ2-1 TRBV5-4 . TRBD2 CASSFSVFSGARSSYNEQFF TGTGCCAGCAGCTTTTCGGTTTTTAGCGGGGCTAGGAGCTCCTACAATGAGCAGTTCTTC
TRBJ2-3 TRBV7-9 few . CASSQVGITDTQYF TGTGCCAGCAGCCAAGTAGGGATCACAGATACGCAGTATTTT
TRBJ2-2 TRBV25-1 . . CACRRGTGELFF TGTGCCTGCAGGAGGGGTACCGGGGAGCTGTTTTTT
TRBJ2-7 TRBV4-1 . . CASSQVGDGSYEQYF TGCGCCAGCAGCCAAGTTGGGGACGGCTCCTACGAGCAGTACTTC
TRBJ2-5 TRBV12-3/TRBV12-4 . TRBD1 CVSSFIGTGEETQYF TGCGTCAGCAGTTTCATCGGGACAGGGGAAGAGACCCAGTACTTC
TRBJ1-1 TRBV5-5 large . CASSLAPQVRPEAFF TGTGCCAGCAGCTTGGCACCACAGGTTAGGCCTGAAGCTTTCTTT
TRBJ1-4 TRBV6-2/TRBV6-3 . . CASSSGTGSEKLFF TGTGCCAGCAGTTCCGGGACTGGGAGCGAAAAACTGTTTTTT
TRBJ1-6 TRBV28 . . CASSLGPRVGSPLHF TGTGCCAGCAGTTTAGGTCCCAGAGTAGGTTCACCCCTCCACTTT
TRBJ2-7 TRBV6-2/TRBV6-3 once TRBD2 CACSYYGLAGWEQYF TGTGCCTGCAGCTACTATGGACTAGCGGGGTGGGAGCAGTACTTC
TRBJ1-5 TRBV12-3/TRBV12-4 . . CASSFYTDSNQPQHF TGTGCCAGCAGTTTTTATACGGATAGCAATCAGCCCCAGCATTTT
TRBJ2-1 TRBV27 few TRBD2 CASSLSRGGRNEQFF TGTGCCAGCAGTTTATCGCGGGGGGGCCGTAATGAGCAGTTCTTC
TRBJ2-2 TRBV6-2/TRBV6-3 once TRBD2 CPSNGELGTSGGANTGELFF TGTCCCAGCAACGGCGAACTTGGGACTAGCGGGGGGGCTAACACCGGGGAGCTGTTTTTT
TRBJ2-6 TRBV11-1 . . CASSLEGRDSHFGNPCVLTF .
TRBJ1-1 TRBV4-3 . . CACSPSRNTDAFF TGCGCCTGCAGCCCCTCCAGGAACACTGATGCTTTCTTT
TRBJ1-1 TRBV6-5 . . CASRDRNTEAFF TGTGCCAGCAGAGACAGAAACACTGAAGCTTTCTTT
TRBJ2-1 TRBV28 hyperexpanded . CASSPLDSNNEQFF TGTGCCAGCAGTCCCCTGGACTCGAACAATGAGCAGTTCTTC
TRBJ2-7 TRBV11-3 few . CASSLADGSYEQYF TGTGCCAGCAGCTTGGCGGACGGATCCTACGAGCAGTACTTC
TRBJ2-1 TRBV7-6 . . CASSSPRGRGSNNEQFF TGTGCCAGCAGCTCGCCCCGGGGGCGGGGGTCCAACAATGAGCAGTTCTTC
TRBJ2-1 TRBV24-1 . TRBD1 CATSEQGDGNEQFF TGTGCCACCAGTGAGCAGGGGGATGGGAATGAGCAGTTCTTC
TRBJ2-4 TRBV24-1 . . CATSDGLMGAGKNIQYF TGTGCCACCAGTGATGGATTAATGGGGGCAGGGAAAAACATTCAGTACTTC
TRBJ2-5 TRBV11-3 large TRBD2 CASSPLAGSEETQYF TGTGCCAGCAGTCCGCTAGCGGGGTCGGAAGAGACCCAGTACTTC
TRBJ2-1 TRBV15 . TRBD1 CATSRGLGQGSPNEQFF TGTGCCACCAGCAGAGGTCTCGGACAGGGGTCGCCCAATGAGCAGTTCTTC
TRBJ1-5 TRBV7-6 . . CASSLGEDQPQHF TGTGCCAGCAGCTTAGGAGAGGACCAGCCCCAGCATTTT
TRBJ2-4 TRBV6-2/TRBV6-3 . . CASSYSTVAKNIQYF TGTGCCAGCAGTTACTCGACTGTAGCCAAAAACATTCAGTACTTC